Listed below are T cell receptor beta chains from one sample, sequenced in a study of blood T cell repertoires in COVID-19. Here immunoSEQ multiplex PCR was the method, and the copy in TCRdb shows in-frame clones only, minus some. The sample holds about 26,000 clones; roughly 66% are singletons and the top ten take 7.3%. The sequencing input was peripheral blood. Every receptor here comes from a man aged 55 to 70 with active or convalescent COVID-19. Both conserved end residues are part of each CDR3. A D gene is named only where the DNA matches it firmly. Size is stated for part of the rows, as once, few or many counts, or as a class when the clone is expanded.

abundance: NA; v_gene: TRBV2; j_gene: TRBJ2-2; d_gene: NA; CDR3nt: TGTGCCAGCAGTGAATTCGGGAGCACCGGGGAGCTGTTTTTT; CDR3aa: CASSEFGSTGELFF
abundance: NA; v_gene: TRBV11-2; j_gene: TRBJ2-5; d_gene: TRBD1; CDR3nt: TGTGCCAGCAGCTCCCAGGGGGCCGGGGAGACCCAGTACTTC; CDR3aa: CASSSQGAGETQYF
abundance: NA; v_gene: TRBV9; j_gene: TRBJ1-4; d_gene: NA; CDR3nt: TGTGCCAGCAGCGCAAGCTTGACAGCAACTAATGAAAAACTGTTTTTT; CDR3aa: CASSASLTATNEKLFF
abundance: NA; v_gene: TRBV29-1; j_gene: TRBJ2-1; d_gene: TRBD2; CDR3nt: TGCAGCGTTTCTAGGCGGGAGAGGAATGAGCAGTTCTTC; CDR3aa: CSVSRRERNEQFF
abundance: few; v_gene: TRBV12-5; j_gene: TRBJ2-7; d_gene: TRBD1; CDR3nt: TGTGCTAGTGGTTCTGGACAGGGCTACGAGCAGTACTTC; CDR3aa: CASGSGQGYEQYF
abundance: NA; v_gene: TRBV21-1; j_gene: TRBJ2-7; d_gene: NA; CDR3nt: TGTGCCAGCAGCAATCGGACTAGCGGGAGGGCCATTATTGGCGAGCAGTACTTC; CDR3aa: CASSNRTSGRAIIGEQYF
abundance: NA; v_gene: TRBV10-3; j_gene: TRBJ2-5; d_gene: NA; CDR3nt: TGTGCCATCAGTCTAAACAGCCTCCGAGAGACCCAGTACTTC; CDR3aa: CAISLNSLRETQYF
abundance: few; v_gene: TRBV13; j_gene: TRBJ1-6; d_gene: NA; CDR3nt: TGTGCCAGCAGCTCCACGGGGACTTATAGCTCCTATAATTCACCCCTCCACTTT; CDR3aa: CASSSTGTYSSYNSPLHF
abundance: NA; v_gene: TRBV9; j_gene: TRBJ2-1; d_gene: TRBD2; CDR3nt: TGTGCCAGCAGCGTAGGGACTAGCGCTTTCGGTGAGCAGTTCTTC; CDR3aa: CASSVGTSAFGEQFF
abundance: NA; v_gene: TRBV15; j_gene: TRBJ1-2; d_gene: NA; CDR3nt: TGTGCCACCAGCAGAGAGAGAAGGGACACGACCCTCTATGGCTACACCTTC; CDR3aa: CATSRERRDTTLYGYTF
abundance: few; v_gene: TRBV11-2; j_gene: TRBJ1-3; d_gene: TRBD1; CDR3nt: TGTGCCAGCAGCATGACAGGGCGGGGAAACACCATATATTTT; CDR3aa: CASSMTGRGNTIYF
abundance: NA; v_gene: TRBV19; j_gene: TRBJ2-3; d_gene: NA; CDR3nt: TGTGCCAGTAGTAGGGGAGACATAAGCACAGATACGCAGTATTTT; CDR3aa: CASSRGDISTDTQYF
abundance: NA; v_gene: TRBV27; j_gene: TRBJ2-3; d_gene: TRBD2; CDR3nt: TGTGCCAGCAGTTTACTATACCTCCGATCTAGCGGGAGGAGCACAGATACGCAGTATTTT; CDR3aa: CASSLLYLRSSGRSTDTQYF
abundance: NA; v_gene: TRBV5-1; j_gene: TRBJ2-3; d_gene: NA; CDR3nt: TGCGCCAGCAGCTCACTGGGAGTGGGGGCCGATACGCAGTATTTT; CDR3aa: CASSSLGVGADTQYF
abundance: NA; v_gene: TRBV3-1/TRBV3-2; j_gene: TRBJ2-3; d_gene: NA; CDR3nt: TGTGCCAGCAGCTCAATATGGGAGGATACGCAGTATTTT; CDR3aa: CASSSIWEDTQYF
abundance: few; v_gene: TRBV5-1; j_gene: TRBJ1-2; d_gene: TRBD1; CDR3nt: TGCGCCAGCAGCTTGGGGCCGACCGGGACAGAGACCTATGGCTACACCTTC; CDR3aa: CASSLGPTGTETYGYTF
abundance: NA; v_gene: TRBV28; j_gene: TRBJ1-6; d_gene: NA; CDR3nt: TGTGCCAGCAGTTGGGGGGAGGTCAGTTCACCCCTCCACTTT; CDR3aa: CASSWGEVSSPLHF
abundance: NA; v_gene: TRBV5-1; j_gene: TRBJ1-1; d_gene: TRBD1; CDR3nt: TGCGCCAGCAGCGGGGGGACAGGCGGAGAAGCTTTCTTT; CDR3aa: CASSGGTGGEAFF
abundance: NA; v_gene: TRBV11-2; j_gene: TRBJ1-2; d_gene: NA; CDR3nt: TGTGCCAGCAGCTTATTACGGGGTTGGAACTATGGCTACACCTTC; CDR3aa: CASSLLRGWNYGYTF
abundance: NA; v_gene: TRBV18; j_gene: TRBJ2-3; d_gene: NA; CDR3nt: TGTGCCAGCTCCCCAGGCAAAGATACGCAGTATTTT; CDR3aa: CASSPGKDTQYF
abundance: NA; v_gene: TRBV3-1/TRBV3-2; j_gene: TRBJ1-2; d_gene: TRBD1; CDR3nt: TGTGCCAGCAGCCAAGAGCCGGACAGGGATGCCGTCGTTAGCAATGGCTACACCTTC; CDR3aa: CASSQEPDRDAVVSNGYTF
abundance: NA; v_gene: TRBV5-4; j_gene: TRBJ2-5; d_gene: TRBD2; CDR3nt: TGTGCCAGCAGCTCCGGGACTAGTGTCATAGAGACCCAGTACTTC; CDR3aa: CASSSGTSVIETQYF
abundance: NA; v_gene: TRBV6-1; j_gene: TRBJ1-1; d_gene: NA; CDR3nt: TGTGCCAGCAGTGCCCGGGTGAGGTTTGAGGGACGGGGAGGTGAAGCTTTCTTT; CDR3aa: CASSARVRFEGRGGEAFF
abundance: few; v_gene: TRBV7-6; j_gene: TRBJ2-1; d_gene: TRBD2; CDR3nt: TGTGCCAGCAGCGGTTCTCTAGGACTAGCGGGAGAGCGCTCCTACAATGAGCAGTTCTTC; CDR3aa: CASSGSLGLAGERSYNEQFF
abundance: NA; v_gene: TRBV7-9; j_gene: TRBJ1-1; d_gene: NA; CDR3nt: TGTGCCAGCTTACCCGCGGGGAACACTGAAGCTTTCTTT; CDR3aa: CASLPAGNTEAFF
abundance: few; v_gene: TRBV27; j_gene: TRBJ1-1; d_gene: TRBD1; CDR3nt: TGTGCCAGCAGTTTATCGTTTGGGGGGACAGGGAGGACTGAAGCTTTCTTT; CDR3aa: CASSLSFGGTGRTEAFF
abundance: few; v_gene: TRBV9; j_gene: TRBJ1-2; d_gene: NA; CDR3nt: TGTGCCAGCAGCGTAGAACAATCCTATGGCTACACCTTC; CDR3aa: CASSVEQSYGYTF
abundance: NA; v_gene: TRBV5-1; j_gene: TRBJ2-7; d_gene: TRBD1; CDR3nt: TGCGCCAGCAGCTGGCCGACCGGGACAGGGGGGAGGTACGAGCAGTACTTC; CDR3aa: CASSWPTGTGGRYEQYF
abundance: NA; v_gene: TRBV5-1; j_gene: TRBJ2-7; d_gene: NA; CDR3nt: TGCGCCAGCAGCGTAAACAGGGAGATTAGCTCCTACGAGCAGTACTTC; CDR3aa: CASSVNREISSYEQYF